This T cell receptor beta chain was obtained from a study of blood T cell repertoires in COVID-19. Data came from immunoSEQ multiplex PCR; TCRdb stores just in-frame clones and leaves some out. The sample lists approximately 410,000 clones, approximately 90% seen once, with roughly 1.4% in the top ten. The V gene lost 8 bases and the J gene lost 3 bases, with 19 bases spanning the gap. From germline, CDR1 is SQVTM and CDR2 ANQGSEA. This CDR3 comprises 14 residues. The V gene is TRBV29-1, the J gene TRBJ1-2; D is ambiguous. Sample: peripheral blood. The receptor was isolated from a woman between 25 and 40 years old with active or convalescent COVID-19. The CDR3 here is CSTQRRAPDYGYTF. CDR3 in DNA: TGCAGCACCCAGAGGAGGGCGCCTGACTATGGCTACACCTTC.